This T cell receptor beta chain was retrieved from a study of blood T cell repertoires in COVID-19. This clone showed up just a few times. The repertoire was sequenced with immunoSEQ multiplex PCR; TCRdb's copy has only in-frame clones and lacks some. The sample lists over 150,000 clones; roughly 71% were seen once. Trimming left V 2 bases short and J 0 bases short, with 11 bases between. The CDR3 has 16 residues. Germline V gives CDR1 KGHSH, CDR2 LQKENI. The TCR was taken from a woman older than 75 with acute or convalescent COVID-19. This chain uses TRBV18 with TRBJ1-5, with D possibly matching TRBD1 (6 bases). Sample: peripheral blood. The CDR3 spells CASSPGTPYSNQPQHF. CDR3 bases: TGTGCCAGCTCACCAGGGACACCGTATAGCAATCAGCCCCAGCATTTT.